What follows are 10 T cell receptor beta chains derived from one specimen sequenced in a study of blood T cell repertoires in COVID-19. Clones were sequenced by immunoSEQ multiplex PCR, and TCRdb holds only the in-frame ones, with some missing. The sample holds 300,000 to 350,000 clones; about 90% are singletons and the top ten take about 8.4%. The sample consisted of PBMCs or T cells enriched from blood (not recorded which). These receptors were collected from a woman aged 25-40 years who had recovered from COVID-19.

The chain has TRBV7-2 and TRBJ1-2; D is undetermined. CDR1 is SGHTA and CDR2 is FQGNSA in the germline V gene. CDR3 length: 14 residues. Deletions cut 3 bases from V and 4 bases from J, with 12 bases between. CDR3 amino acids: CASSFTPLLYGYTF. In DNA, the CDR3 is TGTGCCAGCAGCTTCACGCCACTCCTCTATGGCTACACCTTC.

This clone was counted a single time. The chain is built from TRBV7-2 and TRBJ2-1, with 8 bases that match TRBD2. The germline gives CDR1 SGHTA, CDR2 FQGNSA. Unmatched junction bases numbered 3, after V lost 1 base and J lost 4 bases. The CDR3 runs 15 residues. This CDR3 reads CASSLEVAGYNEQFF. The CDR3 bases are TGTGCCAGCAGCTTAGAGGTAGCGGGATACAATGAGCAGTTCTTC.

As DNA, the CDR3 is TGCGCCAGCAGCTTGGATGGACAGCGCAAAGAGACCCAGTACTTC. Protein sequence: CASSLDGQRKETQYF. The chain combines TRBV5-1 with TRBJ2-5, with a possible D match to TRBD1 (6 bases). CDR1 and CDR2 from the germline V gene are SGHRS and YFSETQ. There are 15 residues in the CDR3. V was cut by 0 bases and J by 3 bases, with 12 bases left in between.

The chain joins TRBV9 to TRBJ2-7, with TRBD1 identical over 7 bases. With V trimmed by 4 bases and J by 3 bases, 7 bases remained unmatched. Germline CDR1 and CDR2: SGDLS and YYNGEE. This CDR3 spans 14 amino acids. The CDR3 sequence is CASSRQGDNYEQYF. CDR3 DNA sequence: TGTGCCAGCAGCCGCCAGGGGGACAACTACGAGCAGTACTTC.

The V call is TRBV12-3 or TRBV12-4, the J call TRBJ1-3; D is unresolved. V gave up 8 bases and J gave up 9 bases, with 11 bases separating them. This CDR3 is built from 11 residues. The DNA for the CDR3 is TGTGCCAGCTCACCCCGGGGCACCATATATTTT. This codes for CASSPRGTIYF.

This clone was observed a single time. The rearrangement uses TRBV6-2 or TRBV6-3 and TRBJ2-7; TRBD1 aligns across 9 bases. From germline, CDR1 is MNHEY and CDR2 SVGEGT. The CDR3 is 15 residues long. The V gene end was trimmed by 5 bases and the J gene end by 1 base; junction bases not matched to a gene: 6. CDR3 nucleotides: TGTGCCAGCAGTGACTACGGGACAGGGTCCTACGAGCAGTACTTC. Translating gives CASSDYGTGSYEQYF.

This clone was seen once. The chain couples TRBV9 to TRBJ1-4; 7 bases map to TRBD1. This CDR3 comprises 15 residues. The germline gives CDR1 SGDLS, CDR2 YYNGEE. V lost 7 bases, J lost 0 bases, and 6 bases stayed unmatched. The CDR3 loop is CASSRGTATNEKLFF. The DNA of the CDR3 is TGTGCCAGCTCAAGAGGGACAGCAACTAATGAAAAACTGTTTTTT.

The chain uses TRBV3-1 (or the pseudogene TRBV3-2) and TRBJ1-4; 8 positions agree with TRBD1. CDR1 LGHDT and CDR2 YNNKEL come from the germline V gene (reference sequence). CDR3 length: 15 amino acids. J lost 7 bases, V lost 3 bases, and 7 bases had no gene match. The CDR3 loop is CASSQPGGLSEKLFF. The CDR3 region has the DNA TGTGCCAGCAGCCAGCCAGGGGGCTTGAGTGAAAAACTGTTTTTT.

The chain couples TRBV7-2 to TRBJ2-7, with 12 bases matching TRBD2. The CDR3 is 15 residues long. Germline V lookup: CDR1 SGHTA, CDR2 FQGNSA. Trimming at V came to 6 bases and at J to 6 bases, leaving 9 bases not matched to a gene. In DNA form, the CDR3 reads TGTGCCAGCAGACCAACTAGCGGGAGGCCTTCCGAGCAGTACTTC. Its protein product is CASRPTSGRPSEQYF.

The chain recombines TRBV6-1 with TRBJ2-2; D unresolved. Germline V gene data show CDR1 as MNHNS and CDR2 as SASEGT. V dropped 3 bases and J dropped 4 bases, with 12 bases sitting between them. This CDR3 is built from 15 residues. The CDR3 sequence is CASSDRPASTGELFF. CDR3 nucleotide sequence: TGTGCCAGCAGTGACAGGCCTGCATCCACCGGGGAGCTGTTTTTT.